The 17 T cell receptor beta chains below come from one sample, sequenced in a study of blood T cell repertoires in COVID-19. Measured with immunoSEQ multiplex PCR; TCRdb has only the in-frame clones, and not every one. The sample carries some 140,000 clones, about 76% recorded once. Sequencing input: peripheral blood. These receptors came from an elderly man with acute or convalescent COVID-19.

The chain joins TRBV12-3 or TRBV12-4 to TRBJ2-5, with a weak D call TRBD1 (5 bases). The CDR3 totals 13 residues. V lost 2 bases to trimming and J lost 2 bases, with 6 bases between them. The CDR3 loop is CASSLRQQETQYF. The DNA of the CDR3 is TGTGCCAGCAGTTTAAGACAGCAAGAGACCCAGTACTTC.

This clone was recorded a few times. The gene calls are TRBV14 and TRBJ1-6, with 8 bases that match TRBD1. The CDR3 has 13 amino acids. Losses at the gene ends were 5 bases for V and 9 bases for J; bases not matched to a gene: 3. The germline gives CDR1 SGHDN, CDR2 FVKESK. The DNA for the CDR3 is TGTGCCAGCAGCGTACAGGGGGGTTCACCCCTCCACTTT. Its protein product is CASSVQGGSPLHF. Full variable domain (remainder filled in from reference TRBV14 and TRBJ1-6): EAGVTQFPSHSVIEKGQTVTLRCDPISGHDNLYWYRRVMGKEIKFLLHFVKESKQDESGMPNNRFLAERTGGTYSTLKVQPAELEDSGVYFCASSVQGGSPLHFGNGTRLTVT.

Written as DNA, the CDR3 is TGTGCCATCAGTGACCCCCGATCCGGAAACATTCAGTACTTC. It codes for CAISDPRSGNIQYF. The rearrangement uses TRBV10-3 and TRBJ2-4; unclear D gene. From germline, CDR1 is ENHRY and CDR2 SYGVKD. The CDR3 loop spans 14 amino acids. V lost 3 bases and J lost 6, with 12 bases in between.

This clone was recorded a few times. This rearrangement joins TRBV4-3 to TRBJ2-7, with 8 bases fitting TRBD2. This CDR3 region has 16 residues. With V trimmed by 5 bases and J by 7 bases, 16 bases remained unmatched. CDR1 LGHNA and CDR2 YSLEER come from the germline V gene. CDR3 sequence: CASSLSIAGTSSEQYF. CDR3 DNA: TGCGCCAGCAGCTTAAGTATAGCGGGAACTTCTAGTGAGCAGTACTTC.

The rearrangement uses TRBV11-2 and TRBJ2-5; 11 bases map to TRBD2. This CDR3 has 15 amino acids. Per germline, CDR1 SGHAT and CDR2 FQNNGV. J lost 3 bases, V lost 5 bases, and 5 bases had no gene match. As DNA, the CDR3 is TGTGCCAGCAGCAACCTAGCGGGGGGTAAAGAGACCCAGTACTTC. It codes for CASSNLAGGKETQYF. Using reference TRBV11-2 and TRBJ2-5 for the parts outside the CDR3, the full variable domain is EAGVAQSPRYKIIEKRQSVAFWCNPISGHATLYWYQQILGQGPKLLIQFQNNGVVDDSQLPKDRFSAERLKGVDSTLKIQPAKLEDSAVYLCASSNLAGGKETQYFGPGTRLLVL.

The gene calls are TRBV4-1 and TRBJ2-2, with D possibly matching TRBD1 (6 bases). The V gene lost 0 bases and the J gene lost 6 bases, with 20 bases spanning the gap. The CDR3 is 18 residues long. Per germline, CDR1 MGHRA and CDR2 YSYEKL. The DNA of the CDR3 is TGCGCCAGCAGCCAAGATACGTCGACAGGAGAACCCGCCGGGGAGCTGTTTTTT. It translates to CASSQDTSTGEPAGELFF.

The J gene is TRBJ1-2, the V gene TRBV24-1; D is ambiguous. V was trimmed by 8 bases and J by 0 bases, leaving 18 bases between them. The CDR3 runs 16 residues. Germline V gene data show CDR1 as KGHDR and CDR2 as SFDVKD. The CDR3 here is CATTLSPQISNYGYTF. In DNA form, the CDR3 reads TGTGCCACCACATTATCCCCACAGATTTCTAACTATGGCTACACCTTC.

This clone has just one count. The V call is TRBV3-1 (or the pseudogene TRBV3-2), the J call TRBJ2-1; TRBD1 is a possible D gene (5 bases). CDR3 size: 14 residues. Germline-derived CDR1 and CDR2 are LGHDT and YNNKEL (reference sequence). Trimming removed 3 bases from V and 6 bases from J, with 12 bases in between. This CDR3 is CASSQDHRGNEQFF. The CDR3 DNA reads TGTGCCAGCAGCCAGGATCATAGGGGCAATGAGCAGTTCTTC.

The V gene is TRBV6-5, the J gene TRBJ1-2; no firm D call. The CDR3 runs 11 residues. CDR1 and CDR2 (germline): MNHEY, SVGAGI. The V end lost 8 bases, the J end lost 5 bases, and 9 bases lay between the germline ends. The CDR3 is CASSVEYGYTF. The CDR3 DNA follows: TGTGCCAGCTCGGTAGAGTATGGCTACACCTTC.

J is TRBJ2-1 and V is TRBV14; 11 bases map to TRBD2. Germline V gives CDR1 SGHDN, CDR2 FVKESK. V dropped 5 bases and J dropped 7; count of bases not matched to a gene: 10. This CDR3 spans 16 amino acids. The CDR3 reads CASSYARASGGNEQFF. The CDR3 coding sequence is TGTGCCAGCAGCTATGCAAGGGCTAGCGGGGGGAATGAGCAGTTCTTC.

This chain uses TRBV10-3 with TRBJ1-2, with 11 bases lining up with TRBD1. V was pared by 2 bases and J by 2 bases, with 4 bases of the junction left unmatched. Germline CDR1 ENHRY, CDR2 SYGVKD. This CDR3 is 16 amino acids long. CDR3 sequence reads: CAISEMGTGGNYGYTF. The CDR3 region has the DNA TGTGCCATCAGTGAGATGGGGACAGGGGGAAACTATGGCTACACCTTC.

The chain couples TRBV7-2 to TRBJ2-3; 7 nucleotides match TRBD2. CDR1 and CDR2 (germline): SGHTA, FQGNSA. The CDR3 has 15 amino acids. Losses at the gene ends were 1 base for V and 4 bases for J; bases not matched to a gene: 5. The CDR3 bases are TGTGCCAGCAGCTTAGACGGGGGGAGGGCAGATACGCAGTATTTT. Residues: CASSLDGGRADTQYF.

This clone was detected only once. In DNA, the CDR3 is TGTGCCAGCAGTTTACGGGTTCTCACTGAAGCTTTCTTT. As protein: CASSLRVLTEAFF. The rearrangement uses TRBV28 and TRBJ1-1, with D unresolved. CDR3 length: 13 residues. Germline lookup yields CDR1 MDHEN and CDR2 SYDVKM. V was pared by 2 bases and J by 4 bases, with 8 bases between.

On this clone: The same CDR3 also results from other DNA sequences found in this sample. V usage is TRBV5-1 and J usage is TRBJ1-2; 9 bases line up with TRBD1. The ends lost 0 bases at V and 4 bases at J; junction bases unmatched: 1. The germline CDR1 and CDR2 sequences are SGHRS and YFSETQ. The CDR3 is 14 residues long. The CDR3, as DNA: TGCGCCAGCAGCTTGGGGGACAGGGCCTATGGCTACACCTTC. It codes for CASSLGDRAYGYTF.

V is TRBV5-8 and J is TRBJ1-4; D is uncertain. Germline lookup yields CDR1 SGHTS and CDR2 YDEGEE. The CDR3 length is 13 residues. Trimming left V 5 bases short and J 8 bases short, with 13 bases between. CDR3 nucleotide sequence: TGTGCCAGCAGGCAACGGCGGGCGGAAAAACTGTTTTTT. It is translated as CASRQRRAEKLFF.

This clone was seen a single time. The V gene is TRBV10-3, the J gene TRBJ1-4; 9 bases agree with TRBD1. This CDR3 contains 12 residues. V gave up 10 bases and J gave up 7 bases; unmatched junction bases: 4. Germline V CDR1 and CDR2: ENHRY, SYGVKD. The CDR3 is CATRQGGEKLFF. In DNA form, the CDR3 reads TGTGCCACCAGACAGGGGGGTGAAAAACTGTTTTTT.

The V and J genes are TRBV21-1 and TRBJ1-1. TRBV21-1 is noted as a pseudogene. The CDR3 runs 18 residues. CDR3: CASSRSPEDLHLNTEAFF. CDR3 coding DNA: TGTGCCAGCAGCAGGAGCCCAGAAGACCTTCACTTGAACACTGAAGCTTTCTTT.